This T cell receptor (beta chain) emerged from a study of T cell repertoires in cytomegalovirus infection. Study details: Matching HLA type and CMV infection were both indicated by public TCR beta signatures. Broader study findings: Of the TCR beta families, the public ones yielded a cumulative frequency that identified carriers of CMV plus the relevant HLA. HLA-C-restricted, CMV-specific TCR beta clonotypes were dominant ex vivo.

CDR1 is MDHEN and CDR2 is SYDVKM in the germline V gene. The V end was cut by 5 bases, the J end by 2 bases, with 9 bases between. The CDR3 runs 14 residues. On this clonotype itself: Its specificity is not known.

TCRdb called the reads again in MiXCR, with one record for every CDR3 protein. The profile shows about 110,000 distinct CDR3 sequences, 10% of them singletons. This sequence joins TRBV28 and TRBJ1-4; the D is unclear. This receptor was identified in a human donor in good health (CMV status not recorded). Some clones in this sample may be carry-over from other donors' samples. The sequencing sample was made of PBMCs, sequenced either directly or after in vitro stimulation (not recorded which). As DNA, the CDR3 is TGTGCCAGCAGTCCCTGGCCCACTAATGAAAAACTGTTTTTT. Its translation is CASSPWPTNEKLFF.